This T cell receptor (beta chain) was captured by sequencing in a study of CD8+ T cells in alopecia areata. Study-level results: Higher clonality was seen in lesional scalp than in normal scalp, especially in alopecia totalis/universalis.

Trimming removed 3 bases from V and 6 bases from J, with 9 bases in between. Germline V CDR1 and CDR2: SGDLS, YYNGEE. The CDR3 has 13 amino acids. Alopecia areata patients had lesional scalp punch biopsies and peripheral blood taken from them. Cell sorting on a FACSAria was used to separate CD4+ and CD8+ T cells from the PBMCs. Reverse transcription of extracted RNA yielded cDNA, which provided the sequencing template. The repertoire was sequenced with immunoSEQ multiplex PCR; TCRdb's copy has only in-frame clones and lacks some. The sample lists approximately 99,000 clones, under 60% seen once, with approximately 23% in the top ten. Details on this clone: Its specificity is not known.

The sequence was obtained from a human donor with alopecia areata. V and J are TRBV9 and TRBJ2-2, with no clear D. Sequencing used NKG2D-low CD8+ T cells sorted from blood. CDR3 in DNA: TGTGCCAGCAGCGCTAGGTCCCCCGGGGAGCTGTTTTTT. Translation: CASSARSPGELFF.